A single sample gave rise to the 17 T cell receptor beta chains below, sequenced in a study of blood T cell repertoires in COVID-19. This table comes from immunoSEQ multiplex PCR, and its TCRdb copy is limited to in-frame clones, with some not included. The sample includes about 50,000 clones, 70% to 90% of them seen just once. The specimen was peripheral blood. These receptor sequences come from a middle-aged man with active COVID-19.

This chain uses TRBV10-2 with TRBJ2-2; 13 bases are shared with TRBD2. The trim removed 1 base at V and 6 bases at J, leaving 5 bases unmatched. CDR1 and CDR2 (germline): WSHSY, SAAADI. The CDR3 consists of 17 residues. For the CDR3, the DNA is TGCGCCAGCAGTGAGTTCGGGACTAGCGGGATCTCCGGGGAGCTGTTTTTT. Translation gives CASSEFGTSGISGELFF.

The rearrangement links TRBV13 to TRBJ1-1; TRBD1 aligns across 7 bases. Germline CDR1 is PRHDT and CDR2 is FYEKMQ (reference sequence). This CDR3 contains 14 residues. Unmatched junction bases numbered 1, after V lost 3 bases and J lost 0 bases. CDR3 loop: CASSLGQLNTEAFF. The CDR3 DNA follows: TGTGCCAGCAGCTTGGGACAGTTGAACACTGAAGCTTTCTTT.

V usage is TRBV5-4 and J usage is TRBJ2-7; D is perhaps TRBD2 (5 bases). V lost 3 bases to trimming and J lost 1 base, with 8 bases between them. The CDR3 is 13 residues long. Germline V gene lookup returns CDR1 SGHNT and CDR2 YYREEE (reference sequence). CDR3 DNA sequence: TGTGCCAGCAGCTACGGGATTTCCTACGAGCAGTACTTC. It yields the protein CASSYGISYEQYF.

V is TRBV28 and J is TRBJ2-1; D gene ambiguous. The CDR3 covers 17 residues. Trimming pared 2 bases from V and 0 bases from J, leaving 14 bases between. Germline V gene lookup returns CDR1 MDHEN and CDR2 SYDVKM. CDR3 nucleotide sequence: TGTGCCAGCAGTTTAGGTCCGGAATGGAGCTCCTACAATGAGCAGTTCTTC. This translates into CASSLGPEWSSYNEQFF.

The chain combines TRBV7-9 with TRBJ2-2; D call uncertain. CDR3 size: 13 residues. Per germline, CDR1 SEHNR and CDR2 FQNEAQ (reference sequence). The V end was cut by 4 bases, the J end by 1 base, with 4 bases between. CDR3 residues: CASSSGNTGELFF. CDR3 nucleotide sequence: TGTGCCAGCAGCTCGGGGAACACCGGGGAGCTGTTTTTT.

The chain has TRBV2 and TRBJ2-3; 9 bases fit TRBD1. CDR1 and CDR2 from the germline V gene are SNHLY and FYNNEI. CDR3 length equals 15 residues. The V gene end was trimmed by 5 bases and the J gene end by 3 bases; junction bases not matched to a gene: 6. For the CDR3, the DNA is TGTGCCAGCAGTCAGGACAGGGGTTCGACAGATACGCAGTATTTT. Protein sequence: CASSQDRGSTDTQYF.

This rearrangement joins TRBV18 to TRBJ1-3, with 8 bases lining up with TRBD1. The CDR3 runs to 16 residues. The V gene's germline CDR1 is KGHSH and CDR2 LQKENI. With V trimmed by 5 bases and J by 0 bases, 6 bases remained unmatched. Here the CDR3 reads CASSGTGTGSGNTIYF. The DNA for the CDR3 is TGTGCCAGCTCAGGAACCGGGACAGGCTCTGGAAACACCATATATTTT. Full variable domain (missing parts from reference TRBV18 and TRBJ1-3): NAGVMQNPRHLVRRRGQEARLRCSPMKGHSHVYWYRQLPEEGLKFMVYLQKENIIDESGMPKERFSAEFPKEGPSILRIQQVVRGDSAAYFCASSGTGTGSGNTIYFGEGSWLTVV.

V gene TRBV5-1 combines with J gene TRBJ2-1; 7 bases line up with TRBD2. CDR3 length equals 12 residues. Germline V gives CDR1 SGHRS, CDR2 YFSETQ. With 4 bases clipped from V and 8 bases from J, the junction kept 3 bases outside the gene matches. CDR3 DNA sequence: TGCGCCAGCAGCCCGGGGGGTGATGAGCAGTTCTTC. Translating gives CASSPGGDEQFF.

The chain recombines TRBV18 with TRBJ2-7, with 14 bases lining up with TRBD2. Germline V gene sequence: CDR1 KGHSH, CDR2 LQKENI. Losses at the gene ends were 4 bases for V and 1 base for J; bases not matched to a gene: 27. This CDR3 contains 24 residues. The CDR3 is CASSRYASGGAVRTSGGRSYEQYF. CDR3 bases: TGTGCCAGCTCACGGTATGCGTCAGGGGGCGCAGTTAGGACTAGCGGGGGGCGTTCCTACGAGCAGTACTTC.

The V gene is TRBV24-1, the J gene TRBJ2-5; D is perhaps TRBD1 (6 bases). Germline V gene data show CDR1 as KGHDR and CDR2 as SFDVKD. The CDR3 consists of 17 residues. The V and J ends lost 3 bases and 0 bases respectively, with 16 bases between them. CDR3 sequence (DNA): TGTGCCACCAGTGATAAGGAGGACAGTGAGTACCAAGAGACCCAGTACTTC. Protein: CATSDKEDSEYQETQYF.

This chain links TRBV3-1 (or the pseudogene TRBV3-2) with TRBJ2-7; a weak D match, TRBD2 (6 bases). The germline CDR1 and CDR2 sequences are LGHDT and YNNKEL (reference sequence). Trimming cost V 10 bases and J 2 bases, with 12 bases left between them. The length of the CDR3 is 12 residues. In nucleotides, the CDR3 is TGTGCCACCCCGGGACTTGCCTACGAGCAGTACTTC. As protein: CATPGLAYEQYF.

In this sample, this clone turned up a few times. The V call is TRBV5-5, the J call TRBJ1-5; D is undetermined. CDR1 and CDR2 (germline): SGHKS, YYEKEE (reference sequence). The CDR3 is made up of 14 amino acids. V gave up 2 bases and J gave up 4 bases, with 10 bases separating them. The DNA of the CDR3 is TGTGCCAGCAGCTTCTTCAGGTCAAATCAGCCCCAGCATTTT. Translated, it gives CASSFFRSNQPQHF.

V is TRBV30 and J is TRBJ1-1; D gene unclear. V was trimmed by 3 bases and J by 0 bases, leaving 8 bases between them. The CDR3 sequence is 13 residues long. Germline V gene data show CDR1 as GTSNPN and CDR2 as SVGIG (reference sequence). The CDR3 sequence is CAWRSSVNTEAFF. The DNA for the CDR3 is TGTGCCTGGAGGAGTTCGGTGAACACTGAAGCTTTCTTT.

The chain employs TRBV5-1 and TRBJ2-2; D may be TRBD2 (6 bases). Germline CDR1 is SGHRS and CDR2 is YFSETQ. This CDR3 is built from 16 residues. The ends were cut back, 1 base at V and 5 bases at J, with 15 bases in the middle. The chain's CDR3 is CASSLFGGRETGELFF. CDR3 DNA sequence: TGCGCCAGCAGCTTGTTCGGAGGGCGGGAAACCGGGGAGCTGTTTTTT.

The rearrangement uses TRBV30 and TRBJ1-1; TRBD1 agrees at 7 bases. After removal of 2 bases from V and 0 bases from J, the junction contained 21 bases not matched to a gene. CDR1 and CDR2 from the germline V gene are GTSNPN and SVGIG (reference sequence). The CDR3 loop spans 20 amino acids. In DNA form, the CDR3 reads TGTGCCTGGAGTCCTAGGTCCTGGGACAGCCGTGCTGGGGTGAACACTGAAGCTTTCTTT. Protein sequence: CAWSPRSWDSRAGVNTEAFF.

A few counts support this clone. V gene TRBV10-3 combines with J gene TRBJ2-2, with 11 bases identical to TRBD2. The V and J ends lost 4 bases and 2 bases, in that order; junction bases with no gene match: 3. Germline CDR1 reads ENHRY; CDR2 reads SYGVKD. This CDR3 comprises 16 residues. CDR3 DNA: TGTGCCATCAGTGTGGGACTAGCGGTTAACACCGGGGAGCTGTTTTTT. Encoded protein: CAISVGLAVNTGELFF.

The chain joins TRBV3-1 (or the pseudogene TRBV3-2) to TRBJ2-3; 14 bases line up with TRBD2. This CDR3 contains 15 residues. Per germline, CDR1 LGHDT and CDR2 YNNKEL (reference sequence). V was clipped by 4 bases and J by 4 bases; unmatched bases: 1. As DNA, the CDR3 is TGTGCCAGCAGCCTGGGACTAGCGGGAGCAGATACGCAGTATTTT. Translating gives CASSLGLAGADTQYF.